Sequencing of this TCR beta chain was carried out in a study of response to subunit inactivated influenza vaccine. TCRdb ran MiXCR on the RT-PCR reads and lists one entry per CDR3 protein. Here the sample spans more than 550,000 distinct CDR3 sequences, 10% to 12% being singletons. The CDR3 spans 14 residues. Germline trimming cut 7 bases from V and 3 bases from J; bases unmatched to any gene: 5. Germline assignment: CDR1 MNHEY and CDR2 SMNVEV (reference sequence). This sample was shared with a second study, whose subject was T cells expressing NK-cell markers. That investigation notes: Researchers built TCR beta cDNA using 5'RACE template switching with UMIs.

Here the sequenced sample was PBMCs from blood, taken on the day of vaccination. The TCR was taken from a man in his fifties or sixties who received an inactivated influenza vaccine. The chain recombines TRBV27 with TRBJ2-1; 8 bases match TRBD2. The CDR3 nucleotides are TGTGCCAGCACCTTACGGGGGGGCTACAATGAGCAGTTCTTC. This codes for CASTLRGGYNEQFF.